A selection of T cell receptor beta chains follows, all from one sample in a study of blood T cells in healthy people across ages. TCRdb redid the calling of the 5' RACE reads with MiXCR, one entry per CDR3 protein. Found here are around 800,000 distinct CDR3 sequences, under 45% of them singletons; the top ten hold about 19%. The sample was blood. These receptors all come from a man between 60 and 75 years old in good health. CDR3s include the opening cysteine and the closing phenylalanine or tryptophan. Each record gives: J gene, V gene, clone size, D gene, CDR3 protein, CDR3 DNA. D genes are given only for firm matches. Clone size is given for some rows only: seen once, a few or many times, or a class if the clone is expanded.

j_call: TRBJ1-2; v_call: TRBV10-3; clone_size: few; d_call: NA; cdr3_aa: CAIQTGPAAVGGYTF; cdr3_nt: TGTGCCATCCAGACAGGCCCCGCCGCCGTGGGTGGCTACACCTTC
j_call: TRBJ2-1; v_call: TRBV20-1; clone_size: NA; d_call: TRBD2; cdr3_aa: CSVGGGPSPSGEQFF; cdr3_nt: TGCAGTGTGGGCGGGGGGCCATCCCCCAGCGGAGAGCAGTTCTTC
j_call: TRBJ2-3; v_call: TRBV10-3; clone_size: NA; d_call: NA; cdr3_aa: CAISGLSAGSTDTQYF; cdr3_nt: TGTGCCATCAGTGGGCTATCGGCAGGGAGCACAGATACGCAGTATTTT
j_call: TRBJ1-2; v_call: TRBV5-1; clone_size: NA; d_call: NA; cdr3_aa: CASSSTVAAGYGYTF; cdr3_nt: TGCGCCAGCAGCTCCACGGTAGCCGCCGGATATGGCTACACCTTC
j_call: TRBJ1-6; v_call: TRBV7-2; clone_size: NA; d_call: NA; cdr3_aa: CASSLLAYNSPLHF; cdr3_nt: TGTGCCAGCAGCCTCTTGGCCTATAATTCACCCCTCCACTTT
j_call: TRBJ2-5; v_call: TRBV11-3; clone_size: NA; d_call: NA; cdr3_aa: CASMNKGSKEQYF; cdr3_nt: TGTGCCAGCATGAATAAAGGGTCAAAGGAGCAGTACTTC
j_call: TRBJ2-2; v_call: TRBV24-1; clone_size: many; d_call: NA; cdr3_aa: CATSDLAGWNTGELFF; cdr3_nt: TGTGCCACCAGTGATTTGGCAGGGTGGAACACCGGGGAGCTGTTTTTT
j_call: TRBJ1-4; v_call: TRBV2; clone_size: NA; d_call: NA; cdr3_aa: CASSKRDFNEKLFF; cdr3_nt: TGTGCCAGCAGTAAGAGGGACTTCAATGAAAAACTGTTTTTT
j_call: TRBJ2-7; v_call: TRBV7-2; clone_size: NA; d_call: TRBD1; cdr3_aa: CASSLETGGIWTYEQYF; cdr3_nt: TGTGCCAGCAGCTTAGAAACAGGGGGGATATGGACCTACGAGCAGTACTTC
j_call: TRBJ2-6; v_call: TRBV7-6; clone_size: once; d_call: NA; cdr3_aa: CASSLRLAVSGANVLTF; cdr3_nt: TGTGCCAGCAGCTTAAGGCTCGCGGTCTCTGGGGCCAACGTCCTGACTTTC
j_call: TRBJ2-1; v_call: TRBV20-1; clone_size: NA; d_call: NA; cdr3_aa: CSALRGGASSYNEQFF; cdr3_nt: TGCAGTGCTCTCAGAGGCGGGGCGAGCTCCTACAATGAGCAGTTCTTC
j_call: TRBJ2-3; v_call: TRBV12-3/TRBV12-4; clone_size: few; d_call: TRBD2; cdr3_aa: CASSLGDSGPSTDTQYF; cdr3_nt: TGTGCCAGCAGTTTAGGGGATAGCGGGCCGAGCACAGATACGCAGTATTTT
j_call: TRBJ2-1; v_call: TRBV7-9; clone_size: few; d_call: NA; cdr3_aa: CASSRAQGDEQFF; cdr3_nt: TGTGCCAGCAGCCGAGCCCAGGGTGATGAGCAGTTCTTC
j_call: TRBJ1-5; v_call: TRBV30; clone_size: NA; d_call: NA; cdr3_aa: CAWSKSSSNQPQHF; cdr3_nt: TGTGCCTGGAGTAAGAGTTCTAGCAATCAGCCCCAGCATTTT
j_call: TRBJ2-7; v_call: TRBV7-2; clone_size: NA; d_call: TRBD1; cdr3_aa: CASSRSVGTAGEQYF; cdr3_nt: TGTGCCAGCAGCCGCTCCGTCGGGACAGCTGGCGAGCAGTACTTC
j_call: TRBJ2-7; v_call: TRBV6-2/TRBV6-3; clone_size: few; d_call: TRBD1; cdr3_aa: CASWQLRDRGSEQYF; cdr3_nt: TGTGCCAGCTGGCAGCTCCGGGACAGGGGATCCGAGCAGTACTTC
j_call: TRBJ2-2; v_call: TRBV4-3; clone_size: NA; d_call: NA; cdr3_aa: CASSQDYRFTGELFF; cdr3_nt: TGCGCCAGCAGCCAAGATTACAGATTCACCGGGGAGCTGTTTTTT
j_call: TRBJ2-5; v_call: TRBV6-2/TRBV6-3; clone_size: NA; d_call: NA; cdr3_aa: CATLDSESTWETQYF; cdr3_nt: TGTGCCACCCTGGACAGCGAGTCAACATGGGAGACCCAGTACTTC
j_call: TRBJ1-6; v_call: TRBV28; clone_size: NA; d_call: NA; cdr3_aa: CAGQGYSYNSPLHF; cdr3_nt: TGTGCCGGCCAAGGGTACTCCTATAATTCACCCCTCCACTTT
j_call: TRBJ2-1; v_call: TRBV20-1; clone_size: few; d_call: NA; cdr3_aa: CSAPDYNEQFF; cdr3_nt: TGCAGTGCCCCGGACTATAATGAGCAGTTCTTC
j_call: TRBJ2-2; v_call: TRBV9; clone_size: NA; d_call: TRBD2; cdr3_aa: CASSVDPLAGGPTGELFF; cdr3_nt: TGTGCCAGCAGCGTAGACCCACTAGCGGGGGGCCCCACCGGGGAGCTGTTTTTT
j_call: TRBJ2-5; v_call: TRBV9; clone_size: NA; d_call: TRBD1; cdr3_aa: CASSPGTGTQETQYF; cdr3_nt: TGTGCCAGCAGCCCCGGGACAGGAACTCAAGAGACCCAGTACTTC
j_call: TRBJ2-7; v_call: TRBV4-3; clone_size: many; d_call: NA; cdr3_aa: CASSQGQSTFYYEQYF; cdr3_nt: TGCGCCAGCAGCCAAGGACAGTCCACTTTTTACTACGAGCAGTACTTC
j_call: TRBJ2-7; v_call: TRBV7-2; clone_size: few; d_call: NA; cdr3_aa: CASSGVGGTYEQYF; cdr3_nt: TGTGCCAGCAGCGGGGTTGGTGGGACCTACGAGCAGTACTTC